One T cell receptor beta chain is described in this entry. The study drew participants aged about 18 to 95 years from fewer than 30 US areas. Researchers sorted participants into cohorts using their self-reported clinical history. This specimen comes from a study of blood T cell repertoires in COVID-19. About the research overall: PBMCs, B-cell-depleted T cells, or T cells were the source of the cDNA or gDNA that made up the material.

Study processing details: Researchers report that nucleated cell counts were estimated from reference gene primer amplification. Here immunoSEQ multiplex PCR was the method, and the copy in TCRdb shows in-frame clones only, minus some. That table supplies the V and J calls and clone size; D and trimming were determined from the DNA. The sample contains approximately 280,000 clones, around 83% of which appear only once. This CDR3 has 14 residues. With 5 bases removed from V and 2 bases from J, the gap between germline ends came to 12 bases. Germline CDR1 and CDR2: SGHRS and YFSETQ. Sequenced: PBMCs or T cells enriched from blood (not recorded which). The sequence came from a man aged 35 to 55 who had been exposed to COVID-19. This chain links TRBV5-1 with TRBJ2-3; D perhaps matches TRBD2 (5 bases). CDR3 region: CASSRTGDTDTQYF. Written as DNA, the CDR3 is TGCGCCAGCAGTAGAACCGGGGACACAGATACGCAGTATTTT.